This record concerns one T cell receptor beta chain sequence. What it binds is unknown. Those who donated were healthy bone marrow donors. The entry originates in a study of cytomegalovirus exposure and HLA in healthy donors. Trimming stripped 7 bases from V and 6 bases from J, with 16 bases between. The CDR3 extends over 14 amino acids. The germline CDR1 and CDR2 sequences are LNHDA and SQIVND (reference sequence). The PCR employed 60 Vbeta primers together with 13 Jbeta primers. The repertoire was sequenced with immunoSEQ multiplex PCR; TCRdb's copy has only in-frame clones and lacks some. The table includes roughly 100,000 clones, about 80% detected once. The study's findings and limits: In vitro, a few CMV-associated chains proved specific for CMV antigens.

The chain carries TRBV19 and TRBJ1-5; perhaps TRBD1 as D (5 bases). The sample was PBMCs. The receptor comes from a man aged 40-49 years in good health and CMV-seropositive. CDR3 coding DNA: TGTGCCAGTAATCCATCGGGGGGTCGTCAGCCCCAGCATTTT. Its protein product is CASNPSGGRQPQHF.